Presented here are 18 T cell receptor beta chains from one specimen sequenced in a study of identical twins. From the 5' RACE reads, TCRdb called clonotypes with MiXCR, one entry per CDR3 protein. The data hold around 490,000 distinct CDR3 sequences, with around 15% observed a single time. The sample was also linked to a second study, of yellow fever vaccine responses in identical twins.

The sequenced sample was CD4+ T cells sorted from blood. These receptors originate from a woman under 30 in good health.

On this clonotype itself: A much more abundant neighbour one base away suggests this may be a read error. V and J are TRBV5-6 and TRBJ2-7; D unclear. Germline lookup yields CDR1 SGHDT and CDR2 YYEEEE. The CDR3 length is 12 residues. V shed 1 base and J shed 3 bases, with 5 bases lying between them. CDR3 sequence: CASSLKGYEQYV. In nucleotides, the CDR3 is TGTGCCAGCAGCTTGAAGGGCTACGAGCAGTACGTC.

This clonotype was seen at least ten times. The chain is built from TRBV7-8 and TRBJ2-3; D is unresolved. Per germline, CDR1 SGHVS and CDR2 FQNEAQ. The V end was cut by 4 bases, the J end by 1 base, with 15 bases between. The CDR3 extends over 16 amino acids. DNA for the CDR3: TGTGCCAGCAGCTCCAGGAGCATGTTAGGCACAGATACGCAGTATTTT. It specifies CASSSRSMLGTDTQYF.

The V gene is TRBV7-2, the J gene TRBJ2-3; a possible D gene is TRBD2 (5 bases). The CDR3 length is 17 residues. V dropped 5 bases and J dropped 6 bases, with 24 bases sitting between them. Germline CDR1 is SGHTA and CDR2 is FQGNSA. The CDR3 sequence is CASSTEVRGGVWDTQYF. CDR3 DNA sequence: TGTGCCAGCAGCACAGAGGTTCGGGGTGGTGTTTGGGATACGCAGTATTTT.

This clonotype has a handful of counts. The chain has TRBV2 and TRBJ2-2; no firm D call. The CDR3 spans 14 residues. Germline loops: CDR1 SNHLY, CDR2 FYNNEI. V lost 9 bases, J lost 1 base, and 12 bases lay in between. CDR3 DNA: TGTGCCAGGCGTCCGGATCGGAACACCGGGGAGCTGTTTTTT. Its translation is CARRPDRNTGELFF.

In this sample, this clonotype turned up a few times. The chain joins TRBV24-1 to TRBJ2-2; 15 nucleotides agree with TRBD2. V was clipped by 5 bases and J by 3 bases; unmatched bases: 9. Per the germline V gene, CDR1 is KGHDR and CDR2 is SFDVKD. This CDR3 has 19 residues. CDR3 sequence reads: CATSGRTSGRALDTGELFF. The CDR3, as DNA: TGTGCCACCAGTGGAAGGACTAGCGGGAGGGCCCTAGACACCGGGGAGCTGTTTTTT.

The CDR3 reads CASSAKGLAENEQFF. CDR3 sequence (DNA): TGCGCCAGCAGTGCGAAGGGACTAGCCGAGAATGAGCAGTTCTTC. The chain combines TRBV5-1 with TRBJ2-1; 9 bases align to TRBD2. Germline V CDR1 and CDR2: SGHRS, YFSETQ. The CDR3 spans 15 residues. Germline trimming cut 5 bases from V and 7 bases from J; bases unmatched to any gene: 10. The full variable domain, completed using reference TRBV5-1 and TRBJ2-1, is KAGVTQTPRYLIKTRGQQVTLSCSPISGHRSVSWYQQTPGQGLQFLFEYFSETQRNKGNFPGRFSGRQFSNSRSEMNVSTLELGDSALYLCASSAKGLAENEQFFGPGTRLTVL.

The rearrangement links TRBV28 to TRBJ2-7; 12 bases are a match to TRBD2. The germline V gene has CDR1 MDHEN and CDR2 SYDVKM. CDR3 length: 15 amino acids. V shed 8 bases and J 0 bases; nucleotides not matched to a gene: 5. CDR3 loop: CASYTSGRHSYEQYF. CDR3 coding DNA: TGTGCCAGCTATACTAGCGGGAGGCACTCCTACGAGCAGTACTTC. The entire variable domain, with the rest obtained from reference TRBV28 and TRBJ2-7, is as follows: DVKVTQSSRYLVKRTGEKVFLECVQDMDHENMFWYRQDPGLGLRLIYFSYDVKMKEKGDIPEGYSVSREKKERFSLILESASTNQTSMYLCASYTSGRHSYEQYFGPGTRLTVT.

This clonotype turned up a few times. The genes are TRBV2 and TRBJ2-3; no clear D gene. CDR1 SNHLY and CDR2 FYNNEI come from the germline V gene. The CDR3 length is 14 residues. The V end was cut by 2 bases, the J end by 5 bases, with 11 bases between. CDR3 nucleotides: TGTGCCAGCAGTGAAAGGGCCAACGGAGATACGCAGTATTTT. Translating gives CASSERANGDTQYF.

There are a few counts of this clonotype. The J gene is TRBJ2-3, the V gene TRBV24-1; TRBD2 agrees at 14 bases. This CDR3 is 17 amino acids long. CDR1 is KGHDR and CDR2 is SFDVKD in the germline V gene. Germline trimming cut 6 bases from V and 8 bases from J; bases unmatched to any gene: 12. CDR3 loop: CATSRAGTSGGRGTQYF. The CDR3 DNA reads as TGTGCCACCAGTCGCGCCGGGACTAGCGGGGGACGGGGTACGCAGTATTTT.

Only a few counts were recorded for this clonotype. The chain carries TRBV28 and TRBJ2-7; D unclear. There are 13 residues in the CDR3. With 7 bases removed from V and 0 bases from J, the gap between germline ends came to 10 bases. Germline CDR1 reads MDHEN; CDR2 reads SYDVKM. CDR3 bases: TGTGCCAGCATCGAGCCCAACTCCTACGAGCAGTACTTC. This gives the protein CASIEPNSYEQYF.

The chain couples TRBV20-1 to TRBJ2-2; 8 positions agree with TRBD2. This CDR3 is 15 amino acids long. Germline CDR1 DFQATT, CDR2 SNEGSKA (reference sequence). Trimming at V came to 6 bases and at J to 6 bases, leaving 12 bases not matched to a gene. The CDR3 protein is CSATSPKRGSGELFF. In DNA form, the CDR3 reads TGCAGTGCCACTTCCCCGAAGCGGGGGTCCGGGGAGCTGTTTTTT.

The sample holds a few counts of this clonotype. The chain's CDR3 is CASSDWDTQYF. The CDR3 DNA reads as TGTGCCAGCAGTGACTGGGATACGCAGTATTTT. The genes are TRBV2 and TRBJ2-3; D is ambiguous. Germline V gives CDR1 SNHLY, CDR2 FYNNEI. Trimming left V 3 bases short and J 6 bases short, with 4 bases between. CDR3 size: 11 residues.

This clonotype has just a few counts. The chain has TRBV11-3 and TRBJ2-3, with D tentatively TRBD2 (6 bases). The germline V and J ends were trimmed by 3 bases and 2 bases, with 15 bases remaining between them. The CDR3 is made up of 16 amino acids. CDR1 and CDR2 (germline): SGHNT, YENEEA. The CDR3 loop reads CASSFSGGASTDTQYF. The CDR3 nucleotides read TGTGCCAGCAGCTTTTCTGGAGGGGCGTCCACAGATACGCAGTATTTT.

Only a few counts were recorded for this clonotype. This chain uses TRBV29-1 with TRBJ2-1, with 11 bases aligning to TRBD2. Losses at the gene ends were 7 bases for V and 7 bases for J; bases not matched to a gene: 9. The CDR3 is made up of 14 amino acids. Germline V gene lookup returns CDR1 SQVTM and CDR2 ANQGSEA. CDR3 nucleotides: TGCAGCGCCCGCGGGGTAGCGGGAGGGAATGAGCAGTTCTTC. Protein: CSARGVAGGNEQFF.

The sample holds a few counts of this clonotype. For the CDR3, the DNA is TGCAGTGCTAGATTCGCGGGAGGTAGCAATCAGCCCCAGCATTTT. This codes for CSARFAGGSNQPQHF. V is TRBV20-1 and J is TRBJ1-5, with D unresolved. This CDR3 is 15 amino acids long. V lost 2 bases and J 0 bases, leaving 11 bases between the germline ends. Germline assignment: CDR1 DFQATT and CDR2 SNEGSKA (reference sequence).

In DNA, the CDR3 is TGCAGTGCTAGTACAGAGACCCAGTACTTC. Translation gives CSASTETQYF. The V and J genes are TRBV20-1 and TRBJ2-5; D unclear. Germline CDR1 and CDR2: DFQATT and SNEGSKA (reference sequence). Trimming removed 3 bases at V and 4 bases at J, with 3 bases between. The CDR3 contains 10 residues.

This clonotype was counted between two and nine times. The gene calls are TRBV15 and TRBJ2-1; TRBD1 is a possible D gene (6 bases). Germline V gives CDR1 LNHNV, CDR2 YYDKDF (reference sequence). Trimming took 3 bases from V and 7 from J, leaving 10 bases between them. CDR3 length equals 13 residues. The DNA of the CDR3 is TGTGCCACCAGCAGTGGACAGAGAAATGAGCAGTTCTTC. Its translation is CATSSGQRNEQFF.

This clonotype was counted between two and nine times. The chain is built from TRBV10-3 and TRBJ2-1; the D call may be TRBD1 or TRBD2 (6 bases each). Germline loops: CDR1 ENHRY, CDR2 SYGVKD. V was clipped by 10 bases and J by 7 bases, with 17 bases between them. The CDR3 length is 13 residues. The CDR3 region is CATAAGTPNEQFF. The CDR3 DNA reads TGTGCCACCGCCGCGGGGACACCAAATGAGCAGTTCTTC.